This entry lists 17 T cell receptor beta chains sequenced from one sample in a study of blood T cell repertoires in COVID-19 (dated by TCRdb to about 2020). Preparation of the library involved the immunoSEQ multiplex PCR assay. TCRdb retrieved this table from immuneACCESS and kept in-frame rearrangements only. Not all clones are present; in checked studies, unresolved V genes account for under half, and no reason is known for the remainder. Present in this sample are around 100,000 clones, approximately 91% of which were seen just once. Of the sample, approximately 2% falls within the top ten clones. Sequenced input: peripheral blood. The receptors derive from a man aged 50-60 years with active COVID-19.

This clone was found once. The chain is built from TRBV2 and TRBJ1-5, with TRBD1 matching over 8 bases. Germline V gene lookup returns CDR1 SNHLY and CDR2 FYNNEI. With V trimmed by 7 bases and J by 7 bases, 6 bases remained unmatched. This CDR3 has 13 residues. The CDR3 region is CASNQGAEQPQHF. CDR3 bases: TGTGCCAGCAACCAGGGGGCCGAACAGCCCCAGCATTTT.

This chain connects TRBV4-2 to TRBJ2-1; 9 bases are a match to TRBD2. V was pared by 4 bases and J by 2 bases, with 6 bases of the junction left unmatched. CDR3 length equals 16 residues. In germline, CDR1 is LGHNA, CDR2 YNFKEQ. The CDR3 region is CASSRKASGAYNEQFF. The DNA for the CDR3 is TGTGCCAGCAGCCGGAAAGCTAGCGGGGCCTACAATGAGCAGTTCTTC.

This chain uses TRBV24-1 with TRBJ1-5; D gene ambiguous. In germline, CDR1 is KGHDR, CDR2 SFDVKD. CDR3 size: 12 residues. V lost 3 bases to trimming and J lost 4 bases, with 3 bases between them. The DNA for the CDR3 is TGTGCCACCAGTGATCTGAATCAGCCCCAGCATTTT. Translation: CATSDLNQPQHF.

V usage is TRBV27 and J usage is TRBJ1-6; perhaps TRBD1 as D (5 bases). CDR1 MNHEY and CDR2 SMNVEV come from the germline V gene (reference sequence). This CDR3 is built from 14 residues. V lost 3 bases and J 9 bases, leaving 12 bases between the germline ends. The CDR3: CASSFGGVRSPLHF. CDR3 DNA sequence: TGTGCCAGCAGTTTTGGAGGGGTCCGTTCACCCCTCCACTTT.

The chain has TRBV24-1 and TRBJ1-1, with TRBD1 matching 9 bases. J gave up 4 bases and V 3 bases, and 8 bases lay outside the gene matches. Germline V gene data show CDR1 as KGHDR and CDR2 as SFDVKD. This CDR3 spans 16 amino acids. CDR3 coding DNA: TGTGCCACCAGTGATGGGGGGACAGGGAGGGGCACTGAAGCTTTCTTT. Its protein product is CATSDGGTGRGTEAFF.

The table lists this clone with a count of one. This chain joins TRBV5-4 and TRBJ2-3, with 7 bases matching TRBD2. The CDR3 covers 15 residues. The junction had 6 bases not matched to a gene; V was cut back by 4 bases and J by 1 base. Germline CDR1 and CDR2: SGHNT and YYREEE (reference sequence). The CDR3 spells CASSHRLAGTDTQYF. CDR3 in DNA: TGTGCCAGCAGCCACAGACTAGCCGGCACAGATACGCAGTATTTT.

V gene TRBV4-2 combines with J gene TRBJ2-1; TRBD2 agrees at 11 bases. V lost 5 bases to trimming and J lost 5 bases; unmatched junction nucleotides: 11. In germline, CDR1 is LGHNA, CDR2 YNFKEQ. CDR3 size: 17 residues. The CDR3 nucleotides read TGTGCCAGCAGCTCACCAGCCGGGACTAGCGGAAACAATGAGCAGTTCTTC. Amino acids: CASSSPAGTSGNNEQFF.

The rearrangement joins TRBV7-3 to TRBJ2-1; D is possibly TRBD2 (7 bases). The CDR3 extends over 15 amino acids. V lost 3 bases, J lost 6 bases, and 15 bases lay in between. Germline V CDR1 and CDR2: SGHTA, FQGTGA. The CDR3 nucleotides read TGTGCCAGCAGCTTGAGTCGGGGGGCCCCCAATGAGCAGTTCTTC. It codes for CASSLSRGAPNEQFF.

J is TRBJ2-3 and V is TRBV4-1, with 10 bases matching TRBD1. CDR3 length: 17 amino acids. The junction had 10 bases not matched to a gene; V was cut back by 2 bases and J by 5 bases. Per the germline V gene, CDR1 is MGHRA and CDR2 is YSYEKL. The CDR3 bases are TGCGCCAGCAGCCAAAGTGGAGGGGGGACAGGGGTAGATACGCAGTATTTT. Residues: CASSQSGGGTGVDTQYF.

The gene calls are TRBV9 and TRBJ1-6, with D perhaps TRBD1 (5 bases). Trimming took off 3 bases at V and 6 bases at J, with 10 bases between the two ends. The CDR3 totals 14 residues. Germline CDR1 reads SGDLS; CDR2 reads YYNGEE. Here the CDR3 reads CASSETQGNSPLHF. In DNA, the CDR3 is TGTGCCAGCAGCGAGACCCAGGGTAATTCACCCCTCCACTTT.

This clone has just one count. For the CDR3, the DNA is TGTGCCAGCAGCTTATTGGGCCTCCCCCAAGAGACCCAGTACTTC. Its translation: CASSLLGLPQETQYF. The chain combines TRBV7-3 with TRBJ2-5; D is uncertain. V was cut by 2 bases and J by 1 base, with 11 bases left in between. CDR1 SGHTA and CDR2 FQGTGA come from the germline V gene. The CDR3 is made up of 15 amino acids. Filled out from reference TRBV7-3 and TRBJ2-5, the complete variable domain reads GAGVSQTPSNKVTEKGKYVELRCDPISGHTALYWYRQSLGQGPEFLIYFQGTGAADDSGLPNDRFFAVRPEGSVSTLKIQRTERGDSAVYLCASSLLGLPQETQYFGPGTRLLVL.

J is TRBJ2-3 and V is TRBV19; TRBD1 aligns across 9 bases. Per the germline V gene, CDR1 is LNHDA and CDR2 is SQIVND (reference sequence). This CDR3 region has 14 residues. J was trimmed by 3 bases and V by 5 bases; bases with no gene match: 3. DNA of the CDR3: TGTGCCAGTAGTTCGACAGGGGGAACAGATACGCAGTATTTT. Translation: CASSSTGGTDTQYF.

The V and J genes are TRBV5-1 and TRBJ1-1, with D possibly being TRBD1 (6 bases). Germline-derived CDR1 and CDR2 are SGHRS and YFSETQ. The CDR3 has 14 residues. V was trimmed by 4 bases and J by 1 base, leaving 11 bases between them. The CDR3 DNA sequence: TGCGCCAGCAGCCCATGGACAGCGAACACTGAAGCTTTCTTT. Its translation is CASSPWTANTEAFF.

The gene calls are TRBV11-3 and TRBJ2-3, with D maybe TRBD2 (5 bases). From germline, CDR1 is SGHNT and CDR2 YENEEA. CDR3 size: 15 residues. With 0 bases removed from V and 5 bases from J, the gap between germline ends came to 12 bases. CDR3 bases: TGTGCCAGCAGCTTAGATAGTGGAGGAGGAGATACGCAGTATTTT. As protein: CASSLDSGGGDTQYF.

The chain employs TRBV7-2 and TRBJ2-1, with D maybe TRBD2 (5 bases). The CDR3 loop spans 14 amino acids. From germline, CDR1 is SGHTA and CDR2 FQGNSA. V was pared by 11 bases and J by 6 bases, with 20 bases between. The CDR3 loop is CAVPRGNWFNEQFF. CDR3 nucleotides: TGTGCCGTGCCCCGGGGAAACTGGTTCAATGAGCAGTTCTTC.

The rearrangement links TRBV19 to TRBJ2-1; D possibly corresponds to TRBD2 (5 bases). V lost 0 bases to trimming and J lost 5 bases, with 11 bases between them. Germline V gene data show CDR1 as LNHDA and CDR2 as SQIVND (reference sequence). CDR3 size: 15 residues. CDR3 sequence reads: CASSIDRGRNNEQFF. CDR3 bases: TGTGCCAGTAGTATAGATCGAGGGCGAAACAATGAGCAGTTCTTC.

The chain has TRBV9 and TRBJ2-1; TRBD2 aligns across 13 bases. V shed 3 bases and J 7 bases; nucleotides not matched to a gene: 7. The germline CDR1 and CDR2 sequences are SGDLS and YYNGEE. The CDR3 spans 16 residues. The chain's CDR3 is CASSGLLAGGINEQFF. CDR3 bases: TGTGCCAGCAGCGGTTTACTAGCGGGAGGGATTAATGAGCAGTTCTTC.